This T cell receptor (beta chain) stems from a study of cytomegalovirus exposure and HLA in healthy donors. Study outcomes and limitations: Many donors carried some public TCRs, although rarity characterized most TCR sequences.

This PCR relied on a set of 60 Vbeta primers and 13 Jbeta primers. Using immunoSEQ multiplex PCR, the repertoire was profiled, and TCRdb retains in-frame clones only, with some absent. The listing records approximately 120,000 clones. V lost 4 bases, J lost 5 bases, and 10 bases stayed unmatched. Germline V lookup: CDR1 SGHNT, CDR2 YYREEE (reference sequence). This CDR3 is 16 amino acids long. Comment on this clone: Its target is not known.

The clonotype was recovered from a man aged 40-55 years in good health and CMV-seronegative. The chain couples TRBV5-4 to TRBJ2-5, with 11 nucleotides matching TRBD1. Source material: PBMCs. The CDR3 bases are TGTGCCAGCAGCCAAAATGCCGGACAGGGGGCGGAGACCCAGTACTTC. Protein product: CASSQNAGQGAETQYF.